The 5 T cell receptor beta chains listed next were all sequenced from one sample in a study of CD8 T cells in Susac syndrome. RNA, at about 0.5 to 1 ug, was reverse transcribed with random hexamers. Using its own MiXCR run on the immunoSEQ multiplex PCR reads, TCRdb lists one record per CDR3 protein. Of about 83,000 distinct CDR3 sequences listed, 85% to 95% were seen once; the top ten hold roughly 0.46%. The material sequenced was CD8+ T cells from PBMCs. The origin of the receptors is a human donor with Susac syndrome.

The chain recombines TRBV6-2 or TRBV6-3 with TRBJ1-5; tentatively, D is TRBD1 (5 bases). V was cut by 7 bases and J by 2 bases, with 15 bases left in between. The V gene's germline CDR1 is MNHEY and CDR2 SVGEGT. CDR3 size: 15 residues. CDR3 loop: CASTPVGVGNQPQHF. The CDR3 DNA is TGTGCCAGCACCCCGGTGGGGGTTGGCAATCAGCCCCAGCATTTT.

The chain combines TRBV24-1 with TRBJ1-2, with D hard to call. Germline CDR1 KGHDR, CDR2 SFDVKD. CDR3 length: 12 residues. V lost 6 bases and J 3 bases, leaving 7 bases between the germline ends. Here the CDR3 reads CATSNRDYGYTF. The CDR3 bases are TGTGCCACCAGTAACAGAGACTATGGCTACACCTTC.

The chain recombines TRBV30 with TRBJ1-2, with D possibly being TRBD1 (5 bases). V was pared by 5 bases and J by 4 bases, with 17 bases between. CDR3 size: 14 residues. Germline V lookup: CDR1 GTSNPN, CDR2 SVGIG (reference sequence). In nucleotides, the CDR3 is TGTGCCTGGTCCCCCGGGACGTTGGGCTATGGCTACACCTTC. Encoded protein: CAWSPGTLGYGYTF.

The gene calls are TRBV6-5 and TRBJ2-1; the match to TRBD2 covers 9 bases. The CDR3 loop spans 17 amino acids. Germline loops: CDR1 MNHEY, CDR2 SVGAGI. V shed 2 bases, J shed 6 bases, and the junction held 11 bases outside the gene matches. As DNA, the CDR3 is TGTGCCAGCAGTTACAGCGGGGGGACGTTACTCCCCAATGAGCAGTTCTTC. Its translation is CASSYSGGTLLPNEQFF.

The chain combines TRBV19 with TRBJ2-1, with D possibly matching TRBD2 (6 bases). The CDR3 consists of 12 residues. Trimming removed 3 bases from V and 10 bases from J, with 10 bases in between. Germline-derived CDR1 and CDR2 are LNHDA and SQIVND (reference sequence). This chain's CDR3 is CASSMGGREQFF. The DNA of the CDR3 is TGTGCCAGTAGTATGGGGGGAAGGGAGCAGTTCTTC.